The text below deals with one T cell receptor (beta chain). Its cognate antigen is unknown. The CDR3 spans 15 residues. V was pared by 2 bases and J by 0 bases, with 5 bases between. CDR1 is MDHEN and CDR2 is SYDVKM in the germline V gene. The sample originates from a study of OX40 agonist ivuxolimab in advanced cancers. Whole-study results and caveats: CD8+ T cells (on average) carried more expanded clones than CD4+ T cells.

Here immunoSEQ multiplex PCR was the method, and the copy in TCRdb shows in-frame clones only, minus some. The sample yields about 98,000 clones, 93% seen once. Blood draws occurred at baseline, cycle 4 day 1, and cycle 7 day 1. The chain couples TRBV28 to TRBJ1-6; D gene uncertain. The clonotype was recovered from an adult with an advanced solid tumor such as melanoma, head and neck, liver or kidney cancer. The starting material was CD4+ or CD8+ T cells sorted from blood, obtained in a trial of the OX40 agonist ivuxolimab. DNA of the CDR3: TGTGCCAGCAGTTTAGTAAGCTCCTATAATTCACCCCTCCACTTT. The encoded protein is CASSLVSSYNSPLHF.